Sequencing of this T cell receptor beta chain was carried out in a study of T-cell memory formation after mild COVID-19. Across the study: Each donor largely had its own TCR clusters. Study outcomes and limitations: Second-wave clones peaking on day 37 lacked confirmed SARS-CoV-2 specificity.

On this clonotype itself: Its cognate antigen is unknown.

CDR1 and CDR2 from the germline V gene are LGHNA and YNFKEQ. V shed 3 bases and J 5 bases; nucleotides not matched to a gene: 4. This CDR3 has 15 residues. TCRdb ran MiXCR on the 5' RACE reads and lists one entry per CDR3 protein. Of fewer than 550,000 distinct CDR3 sequences listed, about 20% are singletons. The sequence came from an adult woman who had mild COVID-19 (a few samples of this study predate the infection). Cell type and time point are not known. This rearrangement joins TRBV4-2 to TRBJ2-1; TRBD2 aligns across 10 bases. Sequenced sample: PBMCs or a T cell subset sorted from them (not recorded which). This chain's CDR3 is CASSHLGTSDNEQFF. The CDR3 coding sequence is TGTGCCAGCAGCCATTTAGGGACTAGCGACAATGAGCAGTTCTTC.